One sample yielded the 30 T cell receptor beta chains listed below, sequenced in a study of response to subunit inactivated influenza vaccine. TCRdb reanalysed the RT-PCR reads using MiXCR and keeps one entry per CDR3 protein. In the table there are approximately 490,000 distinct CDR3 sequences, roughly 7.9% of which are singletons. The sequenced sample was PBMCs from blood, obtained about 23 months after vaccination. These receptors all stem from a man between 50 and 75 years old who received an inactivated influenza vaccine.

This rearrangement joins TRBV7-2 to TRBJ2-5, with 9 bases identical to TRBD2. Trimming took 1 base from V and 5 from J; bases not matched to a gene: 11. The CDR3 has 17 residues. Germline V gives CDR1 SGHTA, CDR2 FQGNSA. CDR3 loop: CASSLGVSGGRGETQYF. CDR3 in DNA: TGTGCCAGCAGCTTAGGAGTTAGCGGGGGCCGGGGGGAGACCCAGTACTTC. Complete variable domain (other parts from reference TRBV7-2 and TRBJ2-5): GAGVSQSPSNKVTEKGKDVELRCDPISGHTALYWYRQSLGQGLEFLIYFQGNSAPDKSGLPSDRFSAERTGGSVSTLTIQRTQQEDSAVYLCASSLGVSGGRGETQYFGPGTRLLVL.

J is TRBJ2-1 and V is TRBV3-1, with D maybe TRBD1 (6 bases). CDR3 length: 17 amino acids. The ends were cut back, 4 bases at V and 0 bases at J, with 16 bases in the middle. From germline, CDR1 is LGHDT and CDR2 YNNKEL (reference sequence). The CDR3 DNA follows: TGTGCCAGCAGCCCCCCGACAGGAGCTCCCTCCTACAATGAGCAGTTCTTC. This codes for CASSPPTGAPSYNEQFF.

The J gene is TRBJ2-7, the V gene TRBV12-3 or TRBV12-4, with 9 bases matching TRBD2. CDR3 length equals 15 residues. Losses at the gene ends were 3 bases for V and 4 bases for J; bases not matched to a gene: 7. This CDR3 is CASSFSSSGAYEQYF. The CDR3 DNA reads TGTGCCAGCAGTTTTTCTTCTAGCGGGGCTTACGAGCAGTACTTC.

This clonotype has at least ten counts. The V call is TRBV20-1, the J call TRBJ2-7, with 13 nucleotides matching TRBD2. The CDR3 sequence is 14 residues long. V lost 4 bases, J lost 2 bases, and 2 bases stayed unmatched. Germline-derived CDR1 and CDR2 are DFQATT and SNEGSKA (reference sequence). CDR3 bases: TGCAGTGCTACGGGACTAGCGGGAACCTACGAGCAGTACTTC. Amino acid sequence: CSATGLAGTYEQYF.

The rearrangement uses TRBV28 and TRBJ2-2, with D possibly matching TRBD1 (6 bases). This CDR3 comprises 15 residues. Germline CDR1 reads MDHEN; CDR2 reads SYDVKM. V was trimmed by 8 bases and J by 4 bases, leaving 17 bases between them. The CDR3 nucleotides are TGTGCCAGCCGACGCTACAGGGACGGCACCGGGGAGCTGTTTTTT. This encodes CASRRYRDGTGELFF. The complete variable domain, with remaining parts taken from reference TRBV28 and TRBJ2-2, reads DVKVTQSSRYLVKRTGEKVFLECVQDMDHENMFWYRQDPGLGLRLIYFSYDVKMKEKGDIPEGYSVSREKKERFSLILESASTNQTSMYLCASRRYRDGTGELFFGEGSRLTVL.

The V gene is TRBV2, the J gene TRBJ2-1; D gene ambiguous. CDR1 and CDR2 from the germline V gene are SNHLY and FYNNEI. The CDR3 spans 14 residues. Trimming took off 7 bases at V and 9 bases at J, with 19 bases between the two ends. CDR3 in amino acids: CASNQASPRSEQFF. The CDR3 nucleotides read TGTGCCAGCAATCAAGCGTCCCCCCGGAGTGAGCAGTTCTTC.

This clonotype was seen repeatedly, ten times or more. CDR3 residues: CASSLDSTRFYGYTF. Here the CDR3 DNA reads TGCGCCAGCAGCTTGGACTCTACGCGCTTCTATGGCTACACCTTC. This chain links TRBV5-1 with TRBJ1-2; the D is unclear. Germline V gene data show CDR1 as SGHRS and CDR2 as YFSETQ. V was cut by 0 bases and J by 4 bases, with 13 bases left in between. This CDR3 is built from 15 residues.

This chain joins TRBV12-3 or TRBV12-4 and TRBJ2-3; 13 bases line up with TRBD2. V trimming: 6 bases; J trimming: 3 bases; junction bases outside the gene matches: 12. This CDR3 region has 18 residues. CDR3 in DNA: TGTGCCAGCAGCACCCCCCTGACTAGCGGGGGGCATACAGATACGCAGTATTTT. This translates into CASSTPLTSGGHTDTQYF.

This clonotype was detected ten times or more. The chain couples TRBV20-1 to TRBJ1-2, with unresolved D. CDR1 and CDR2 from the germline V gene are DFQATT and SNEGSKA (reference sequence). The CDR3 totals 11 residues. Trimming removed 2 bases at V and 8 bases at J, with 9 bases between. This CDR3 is CSARSTGGYTF. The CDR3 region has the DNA TGCAGTGCTAGATCGACGGGAGGCTACACCTTC.

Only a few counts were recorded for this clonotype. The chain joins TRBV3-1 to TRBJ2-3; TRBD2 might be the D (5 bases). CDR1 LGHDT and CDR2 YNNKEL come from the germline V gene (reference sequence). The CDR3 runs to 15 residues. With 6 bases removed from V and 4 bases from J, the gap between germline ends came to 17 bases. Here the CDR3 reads CASSPSGASPDTQYF. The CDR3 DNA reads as TGTGCCAGCAGTCCGAGTGGAGCTAGCCCAGATACGCAGTATTTT.

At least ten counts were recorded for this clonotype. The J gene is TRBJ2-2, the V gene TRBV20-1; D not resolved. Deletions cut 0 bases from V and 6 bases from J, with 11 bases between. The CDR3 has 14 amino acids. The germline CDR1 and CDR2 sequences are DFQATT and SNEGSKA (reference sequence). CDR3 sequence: CSARDPKGPGELFF. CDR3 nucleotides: TGCAGTGCTAGAGACCCCAAAGGGCCCGGGGAGCTGTTTTTT.

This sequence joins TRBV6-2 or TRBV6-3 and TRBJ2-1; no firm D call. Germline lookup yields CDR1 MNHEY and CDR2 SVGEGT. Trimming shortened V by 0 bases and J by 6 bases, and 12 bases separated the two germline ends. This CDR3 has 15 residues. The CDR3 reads CASSYSSIRSNEQFF. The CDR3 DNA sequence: TGTGCCAGCAGTTACTCGAGTATTCGAAGCAATGAGCAGTTCTTC.

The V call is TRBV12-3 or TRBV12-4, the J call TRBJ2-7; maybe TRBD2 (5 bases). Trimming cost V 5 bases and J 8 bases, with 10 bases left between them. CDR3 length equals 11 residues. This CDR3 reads CASSTEGQQYF. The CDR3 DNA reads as TGTGCCAGCAGTACCGAGGGTCAGCAGTACTTC.

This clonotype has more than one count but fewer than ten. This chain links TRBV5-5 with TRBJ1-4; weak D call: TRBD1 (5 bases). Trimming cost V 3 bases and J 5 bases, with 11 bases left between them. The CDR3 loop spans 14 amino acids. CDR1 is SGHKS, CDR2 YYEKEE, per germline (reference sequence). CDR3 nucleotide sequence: TGTGCCAGCAGCTCGCGACAGAGGAATGAAAAACTGTTTTTT. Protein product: CASSSRQRNEKLFF.

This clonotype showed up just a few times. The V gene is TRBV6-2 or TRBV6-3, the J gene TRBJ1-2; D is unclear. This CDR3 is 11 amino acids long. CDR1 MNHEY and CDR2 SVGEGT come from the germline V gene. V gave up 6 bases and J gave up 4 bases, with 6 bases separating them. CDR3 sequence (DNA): TGTGCCAGCAGGATGGGCTATGGCTACACCTTC. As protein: CASRMGYGYTF.

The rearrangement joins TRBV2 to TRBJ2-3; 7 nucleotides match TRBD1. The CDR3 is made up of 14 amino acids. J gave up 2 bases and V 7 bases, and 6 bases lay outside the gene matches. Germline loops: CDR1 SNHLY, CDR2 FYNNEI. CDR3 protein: CASKDRVNTDTQYF. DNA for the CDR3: TGTGCCAGCAAAGACAGGGTTAACACAGATACGCAGTATTTT. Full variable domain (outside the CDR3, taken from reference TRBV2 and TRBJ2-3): EPEVTQTPSHQVTQMGQEVILRCVPISNHLYFYWYRQILGQKVEFLVSFYNNEISEKSEIFDDQFSVERPDGSNFTLKIRSTKLEDSAMYFCASKDRVNTDTQYFGPGTRLTVL.

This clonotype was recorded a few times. The CDR3 region has the DNA TGTGCCAGCAGCTTACGGACTAGCAGATTTTACGAGCAGTACTTC. Its protein product is CASSLRTSRFYEQYF. The chain recombines TRBV7-2 with TRBJ2-7, with 8 bases fitting TRBD2. Per the germline V gene, CDR1 is SGHTA and CDR2 is FQGNSA. The V gene end was trimmed by 2 bases and the J gene end by 4 bases; junction bases not matched to a gene: 7. This CDR3 contains 15 residues.

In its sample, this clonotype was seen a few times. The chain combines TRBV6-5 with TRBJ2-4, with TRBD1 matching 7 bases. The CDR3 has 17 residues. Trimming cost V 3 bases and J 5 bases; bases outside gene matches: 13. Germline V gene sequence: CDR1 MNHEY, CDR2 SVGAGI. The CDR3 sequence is CASSYTTTGARQNIQYF. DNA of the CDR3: TGTGCCAGCAGTTATACGACCACAGGGGCCCGTCAAAACATTCAGTACTTC.

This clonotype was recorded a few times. Here the CDR3 DNA reads TGCAGTGCTAGAGATCCGCCGCCGGGTCAGCCCCAGCATTTT. It codes for CSARDPPPGQPQHF. This sequence joins TRBV20-1 and TRBJ1-5, with D hard to call. V was clipped by 0 bases and J by 6 bases, with 12 bases between them. This CDR3 is built from 14 residues. Germline values: CDR1 DFQATT, CDR2 SNEGSKA (reference sequence).

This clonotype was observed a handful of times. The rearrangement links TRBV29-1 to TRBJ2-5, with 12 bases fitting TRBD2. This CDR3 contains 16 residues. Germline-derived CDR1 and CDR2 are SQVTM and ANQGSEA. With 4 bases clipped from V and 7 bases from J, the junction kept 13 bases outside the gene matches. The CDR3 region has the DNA TGCAGCGTTGGTGCCCCAACTAGCGGGGGGCCGGGGACCCAGTACTTC. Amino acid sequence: CSVGAPTSGGPGTQYF.

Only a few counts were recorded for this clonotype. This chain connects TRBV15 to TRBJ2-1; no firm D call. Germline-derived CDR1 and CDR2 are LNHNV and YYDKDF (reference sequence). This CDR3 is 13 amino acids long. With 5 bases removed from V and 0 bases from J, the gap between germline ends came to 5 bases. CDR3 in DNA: TGTGCCACCAGCGAGTCCTCCTACAATGAGCAGTTCTTC. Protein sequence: CATSESSYNEQFF.

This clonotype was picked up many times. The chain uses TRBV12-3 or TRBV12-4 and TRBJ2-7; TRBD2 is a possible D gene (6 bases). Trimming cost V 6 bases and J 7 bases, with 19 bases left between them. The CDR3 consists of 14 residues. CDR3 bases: TGTGCCAGCAGCCAAGGACTAATCGGAGGGGAGCAGTACTTC. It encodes CASSQGLIGGEQYF.

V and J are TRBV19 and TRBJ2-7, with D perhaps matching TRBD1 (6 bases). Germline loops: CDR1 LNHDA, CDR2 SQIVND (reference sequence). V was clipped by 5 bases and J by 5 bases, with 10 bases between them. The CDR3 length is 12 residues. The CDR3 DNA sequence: TGTGCCAGTAGTGGGACATGGGACGAGCAGTACTTC. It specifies CASSGTWDEQYF.

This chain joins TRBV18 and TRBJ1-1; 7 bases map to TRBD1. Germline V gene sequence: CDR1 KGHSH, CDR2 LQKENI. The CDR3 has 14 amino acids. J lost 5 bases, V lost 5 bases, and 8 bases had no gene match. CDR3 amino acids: CASSMRGRGTEAFF. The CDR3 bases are TGTGCCAGCTCAATGAGGGGGCGCGGTACTGAAGCTTTCTTT. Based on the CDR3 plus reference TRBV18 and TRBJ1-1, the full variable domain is NAGVMQNPRHLVRRRGQEARLRCSPMKGHSHVYWYRQLPEEGLKFMVYLQKENIIDESGMPKERFSAEFPKEGPSILRIQQVVRGDSAAYFCASSMRGRGTEAFFGQGTRLTVV.

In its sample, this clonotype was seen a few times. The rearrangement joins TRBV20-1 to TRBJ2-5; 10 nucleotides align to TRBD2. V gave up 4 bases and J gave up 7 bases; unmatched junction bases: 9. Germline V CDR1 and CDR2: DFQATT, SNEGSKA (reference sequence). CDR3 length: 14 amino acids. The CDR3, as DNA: TGCAGTGCTACCCCGACTAGCGGGCAAAGGACCCAGTACTTC. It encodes CSATPTSGQRTQYF.

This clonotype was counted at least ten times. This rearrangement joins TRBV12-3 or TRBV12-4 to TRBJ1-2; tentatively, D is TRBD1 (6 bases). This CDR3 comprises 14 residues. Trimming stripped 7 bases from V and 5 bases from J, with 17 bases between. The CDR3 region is CASKGGGARYGYTF. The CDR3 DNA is TGTGCCAGCAAAGGGGGGGGCGCACGGTATGGCTACACCTTC.

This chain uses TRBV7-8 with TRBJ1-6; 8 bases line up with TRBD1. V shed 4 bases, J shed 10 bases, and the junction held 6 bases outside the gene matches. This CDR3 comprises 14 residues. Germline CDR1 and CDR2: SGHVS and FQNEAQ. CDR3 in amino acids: CASSSGQAGSPLHF. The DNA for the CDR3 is TGTGCCAGCAGCTCGGGACAGGCTGGGTCACCCCTCCACTTT.

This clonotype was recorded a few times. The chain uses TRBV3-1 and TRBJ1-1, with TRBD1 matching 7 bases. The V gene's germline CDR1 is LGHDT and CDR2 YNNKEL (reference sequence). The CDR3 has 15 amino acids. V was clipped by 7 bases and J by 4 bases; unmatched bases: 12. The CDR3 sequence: CASTTGSQGGTEAFF. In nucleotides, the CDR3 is TGTGCCAGCACCACCGGGTCTCAGGGGGGCACTGAAGCTTTCTTT.

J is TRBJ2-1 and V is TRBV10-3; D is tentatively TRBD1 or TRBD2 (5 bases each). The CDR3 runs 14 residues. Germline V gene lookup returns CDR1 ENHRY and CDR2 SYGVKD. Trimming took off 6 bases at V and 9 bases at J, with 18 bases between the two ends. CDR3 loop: CAIRGTASYGEQFF. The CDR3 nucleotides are TGTGCCATCAGAGGGACGGCCTCCTACGGTGAGCAGTTCTTC.

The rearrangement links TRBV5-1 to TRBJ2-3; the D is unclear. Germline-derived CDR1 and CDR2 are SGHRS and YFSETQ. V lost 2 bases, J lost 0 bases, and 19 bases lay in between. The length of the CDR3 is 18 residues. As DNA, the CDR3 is TGCGCCAGCAGCTTCGGTTTGTCTTCGGAAAGTAGCACAGATACGCAGTATTTT. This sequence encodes CASSFGLSSESSTDTQYF.